The 9 T cell receptor beta chains given below trace back to one sample, sequenced in a study of blood T cell repertoires in COVID-19. Produced via immunoSEQ multiplex PCR; TCRdb's table is partial and in-frame only. This sample has more than 60,000 clones, with about 90% found just once. The sample comprised peripheral blood. These receptors were obtained from a man over 45 with active COVID-19.

This clone has only a few counts. The gene calls are TRBV5-6 and TRBJ2-1; 9 bases are shared with TRBD1. CDR3 length equals 15 residues. Germline values: CDR1 SGHDT, CDR2 YYEEEE. V gave up 4 bases and J gave up 0 bases; unmatched junction bases: 2. CDR3 sequence reads: CASSRDRVSYNEQFF. The CDR3 region has the DNA TGTGCCAGCAGCCGGGACAGGGTCTCCTACAATGAGCAGTTCTTC. Complete variable domain (other parts from reference TRBV5-6 and TRBJ2-1): DAGVTQSPTHLIKTRGQQVTLRCSPKSGHDTVSWYQQALGQGPQFIFQYYEEEERQRGNFPDRFSGHQFPNYSSELNVNALLLGDSALYLCASSRDRVSYNEQFFGPGTRLTVL.

CDR3 DNA sequence: TGTGCCAGCAGCCAAGAGGCTAGCGGGGGGGAGTACGAGCAGTACTTC. Translation: CASSQEASGGEYEQYF. J is TRBJ2-7 and V is TRBV4-2, with 12 bases aligning to TRBD2. J lost 4 bases, V lost 0 bases, and 4 bases had no gene match. The CDR3 is made up of 16 amino acids. Germline loops: CDR1 LGHNA, CDR2 YNFKEQ.

V and J are TRBV9 and TRBJ1-2, with unresolved D. From germline, CDR1 is SGDLS and CDR2 YYNGEE. The V gene lost 0 bases and the J gene lost 1 base, with 10 bases spanning the gap. CDR3 length: 15 residues. The CDR3: CASSVGLGDNYGYTF. CDR3 DNA sequence: TGTGCCAGCAGCGTAGGGCTGGGAGATAACTATGGCTACACCTTC.

V and J are TRBV24-1 and TRBJ2-1, with 7 bases lining up with TRBD2. V shed 0 bases, J shed 3 bases, and the junction held 4 bases outside the gene matches. This CDR3 has 16 residues. Looked up from germline, CDR1 is KGHDR and CDR2 is SFDVKD. CDR3 DNA sequence: TGTGCCACCAGTGATTTGAAGGCTAGCGGCTACAATGAGCAGTTCTTC. Encoded protein: CATSDLKASGYNEQFF.

Concerning this clone itself: This CDR3 fails to terminate in the conserved phenylalanine or tryptophan, so it likely reflects a read error. It is unclear where the CDR3 begins or ends on the DNA, so no DNA is shown, and the CDR3 is as TCRdb lists it. This rearrangement joins TRBV28 to TRBJ2-7; TRBD1 is taken as the D call from the table, unchecked against the DNA. With termini counted, the CDR3 has 12 amino acids. Germline V gives CDR1 MDHEN, CDR2 SYDVKM. CDR3 residues: CASSSSRDTHSI.

V usage is TRBV2 and J usage is TRBJ2-1; a possible D gene is TRBD1 (5 bases). Trimming removed 6 bases from V and 0 bases from J, with 15 bases in between. This CDR3 has 16 residues. Germline-derived CDR1 and CDR2 are SNHLY and FYNNEI. CDR3 protein: CASRTGLGTSYNEQFF. In DNA, the CDR3 is TGTGCCAGCAGAACAGGCCTTGGAACCTCCTACAATGAGCAGTTCTTC.

This chain uses TRBV7-2 with TRBJ2-7; 7 nucleotides match TRBD1. The CDR3 runs to 12 residues. Per the germline V gene, CDR1 is SGHTA and CDR2 is FQGNSA. The V segment lost 2 bases and the J segment 7 bases; nucleotides outside the gene matches: 2. The CDR3: CASSLQGVEQYF. CDR3 coding DNA: TGTGCCAGCAGCTTACAGGGGGTGGAGCAGTACTTC.

There are a few counts of this clone. The genes are TRBV19 and TRBJ1-3; D ambiguous. The V gene lost 7 bases and the J gene lost 4 bases, with 11 bases spanning the gap. CDR3 length: 13 amino acids. Germline V lookup: CDR1 LNHDA, CDR2 SQIVND (reference sequence). The CDR3 here is CASTEGWGNTIYF. CDR3 coding DNA: TGTGCCAGTACTGAGGGTTGGGGAAACACCATATATTTT. Complete variable domain (other parts from reference TRBV19 and TRBJ1-3): DGGITQSPKYLFRKEGQNVTLSCEQNLNHDAMYWYRQDPGQGLRLIYYSQIVNDFQKGDIAEGYSVSREKKESFPLTVTSAQKNPTAFYLCASTEGWGNTIYFGEGSWLTVV.

The chain employs TRBV5-8 and TRBJ2-1, with a tentative D call TRBD2 (5 bases). The CDR3 loop spans 13 amino acids. Germline V CDR1 and CDR2: SGHTS, YDEGEE. The V end was cut by 5 bases, the J end by 2 bases, with 8 bases between. This chain's CDR3 is CASRSGTYNEQFF. The CDR3 nucleotides read TGTGCCAGCAGGTCCGGGACCTACAATGAGCAGTTCTTC.